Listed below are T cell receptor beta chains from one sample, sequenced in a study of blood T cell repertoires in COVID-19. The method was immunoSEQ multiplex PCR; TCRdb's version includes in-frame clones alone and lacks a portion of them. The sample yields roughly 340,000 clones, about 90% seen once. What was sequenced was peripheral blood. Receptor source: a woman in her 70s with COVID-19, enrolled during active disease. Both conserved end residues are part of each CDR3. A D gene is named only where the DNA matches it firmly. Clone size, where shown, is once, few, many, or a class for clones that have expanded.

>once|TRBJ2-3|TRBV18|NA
CASSVDSSTDTQYF
TGTGCCAGCTCCGTAGACAGTAGCACAGATACGCAGTATTTT
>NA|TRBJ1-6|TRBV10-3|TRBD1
CAISGVQGARSPLHF
TGTGCCATCAGTGGAGTACAGGGGGCACGTTCACCCCTCCACTTT
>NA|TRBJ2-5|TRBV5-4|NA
CASSPRDTQETQYF
TGTGCCAGCAGCCCCCGGGACACTCAAGAGACCCAGTACTTC
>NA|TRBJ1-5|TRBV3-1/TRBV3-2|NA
CASSQGGTTQHF
TGTGCCAGCAGCCAAGGGGGGACAACCCAGCATTTT
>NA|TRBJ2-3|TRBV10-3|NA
CAIRLPGLADTQYF
TGTGCCATCAGACTACCGGGACTGGCAGATACGCAGTATTTT
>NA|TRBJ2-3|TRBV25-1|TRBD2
CASSGAGGLLDTQYF
TGTGCCAGCAGTGGAGCGGGGGGATTGCTAGATACGCAGTATTTT
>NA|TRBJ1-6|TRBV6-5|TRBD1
CASSPQGANNSPLHF
TGTGCCAGCAGCCCCCAGGGGGCGAATAATTCACCCCTCCACTTT
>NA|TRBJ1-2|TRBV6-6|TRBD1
CASSYGQGAYGYTF
TGTGCCAGCAGTTACGGGCAGGGGGCCTATGGCTACACCTTC
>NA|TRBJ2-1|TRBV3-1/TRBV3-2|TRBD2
CASSPGTSGYNEQFF
TGTGCCAGCAGCCCCGGGACTAGCGGATACAATGAGCAGTTCTTC
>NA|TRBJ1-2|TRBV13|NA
CASSATGHRPGGYTF
TGTGCCAGCAGTGCCACGGGACACCGCCCGGGTGGCTACACCTTC
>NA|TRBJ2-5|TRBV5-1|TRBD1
CASSWGTGEETQYF
TGCGCCAGCAGCTGGGGGACAGGGGAAGAGACCCAGTACTTC
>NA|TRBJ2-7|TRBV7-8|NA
CASSLGGGTYEQYF
TGTGCCAGCAGCTTAGGTGGCGGTACCTACGAGCAGTACTTC
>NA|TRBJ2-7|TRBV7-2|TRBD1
CASSLVPGQGGSYEQYF
TGTGCCAGCAGCTTAGTACCGGGACAGGGGGGATCCTACGAGCAGTACTTC
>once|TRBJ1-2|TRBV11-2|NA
CASSPLRGYTF
TGTGCCAGCAGCCCACTACGGGGCTACACCTTC
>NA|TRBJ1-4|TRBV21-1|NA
CASNSWDRELSFNEKLFF
TGTGCCAGCAACAGCTGGGACAGGGAGTTATCCTTTAATGAAAAACTGTTTTTT
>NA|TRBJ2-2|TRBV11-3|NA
CASSFGKGTGYTGELFF
TGTGCCAGCAGCTTCGGCAAAGGCACAGGGTACACCGGGGAGCTGTTTTTT
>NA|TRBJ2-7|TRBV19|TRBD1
CASSIGGTVYEQYF
TGTGCCAGTAGTATAGGAGGGACAGTCTACGAGCAGTACTTC
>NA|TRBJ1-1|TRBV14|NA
CASSRTDMNTEAFF
TGTGCCAGCAGCCGGACAGACATGAACACTGAAGCTTTCTTT
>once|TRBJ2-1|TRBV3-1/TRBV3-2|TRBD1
CASSHTGTGGHEQFF
TGTGCCAGCAGCCATACCGGGACAGGGGGACATGAGCAGTTCTTC
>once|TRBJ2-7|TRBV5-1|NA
CASSLAAGVNYEQYF
TGCGCCAGCAGCTTGGCCGCAGGGGTGAACTACGAGCAGTACTTC
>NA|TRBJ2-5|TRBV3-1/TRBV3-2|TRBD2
CASSQLAGEETQYF
TGTGCCAGCAGCCAACTAGCGGGGGAAGAGACCCAGTACTTC
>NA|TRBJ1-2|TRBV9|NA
CASSVTDLYGYTF
TGTGCCAGCAGCGTCACAGACCTCTATGGCTACACCTTC
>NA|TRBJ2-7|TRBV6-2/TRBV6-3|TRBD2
CASSSRLANYEQYF
TGTGCCAGCAGTTCCCGACTAGCCAACTACGAGCAGTACTTC
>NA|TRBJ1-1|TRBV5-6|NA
CASSYGNTEAFF
TGTGCCAGCAGCTACGGGAACACTGAAGCTTTCTTT
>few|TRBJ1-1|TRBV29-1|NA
CSVMGQRMNTEAFF
TGCAGCGTTATGGGGCAGAGAATGAACACTGAAGCTTTCTTT
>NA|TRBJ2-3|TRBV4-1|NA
CASSQDGEDTQYF
TGCGCCAGCAGCCAAGATGGGGAGGATACGCAGTATTTT
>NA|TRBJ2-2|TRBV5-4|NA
CASSLATYTGELFF
TGTGCCAGCAGCTTAGCCACCTACACCGGGGAGCTGTTTTTT
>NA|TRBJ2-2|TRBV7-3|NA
CASSLSLGGELFF
TGTGCCAGCAGCTTATCTCTCGGCGGGGAGCTGTTTTTT
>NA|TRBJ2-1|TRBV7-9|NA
CASSSRGTFGPSEQFF
TGTGCCAGCAGCTCCCGCGGGACTTTTGGTCCGAGTGAGCAGTTCTTC
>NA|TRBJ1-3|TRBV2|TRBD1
CASSGDRGLGNTIYF
TGTGCCAGCAGTGGGGACAGGGGGCTTGGAAACACCATATATTTT
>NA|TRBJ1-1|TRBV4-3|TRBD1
CASSAGQENTEAFF
TGCGCCAGCAGCGCCGGACAGGAGAACACTGAAGCTTTCTTT
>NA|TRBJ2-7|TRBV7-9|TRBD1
CASSPSGTGLNYEQYF
TGTGCCAGCAGCCCTTCCGGGACAGGGCTCAACTACGAGCAGTACTTC
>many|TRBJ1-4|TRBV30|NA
CAWSVNRMEKLFF
TGTGCCTGGAGTGTAAACAGGATGGAAAAACTGTTTTTT
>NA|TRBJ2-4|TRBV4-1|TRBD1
CASRPIGTGKWNIQYF
TGCGCCAGCAGGCCGATTGGGACAGGGAAATGGAACATTCAGTACTTC
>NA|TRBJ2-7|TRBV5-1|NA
CASSLGVTREASYEQYF
TGCGCCAGCAGCTTGGGCGTCACTAGAGAAGCGTCCTACGAGCAGTACTTC
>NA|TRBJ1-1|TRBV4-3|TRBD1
CASSRGQASEAFF
TGCGCCAGCAGCCGCGGACAGGCAAGTGAAGCTTTCTTT
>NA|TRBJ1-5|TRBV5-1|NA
CASSLDASNQPQHF
TGCGCCAGCAGCTTGGATGCGTCCAATCAGCCCCAGCATTTT
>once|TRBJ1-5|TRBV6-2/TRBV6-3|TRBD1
CASSSSLGQGFNQPQHF
TGTGCCAGCAGTTCCTCCCTCGGACAGGGTTTCAATCAGCCCCAGCATTTT
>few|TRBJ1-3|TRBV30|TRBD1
CAWMAGGGNTIYF
TGTGCCTGGATGGCAGGGGGTGGAAACACCATATATTTT
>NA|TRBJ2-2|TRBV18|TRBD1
CASSRQGDLSGELFF
TGTGCCAGCTCACGACAGGGGGATCTGTCCGGGGAGCTGTTTTTT
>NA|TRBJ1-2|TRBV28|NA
CASSLKLDFYGYTF
TGTGCCAGCAGTTTAAAACTGGACTTCTATGGCTACACCTTC
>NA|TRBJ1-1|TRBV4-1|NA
CASSRAASTEAFF
TGCGCCAGCAGCCGGGCTGCAAGCACTGAAGCTTTCTTT
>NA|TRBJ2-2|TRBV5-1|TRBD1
CATAGTGDSGELFF
TGCGCCACTGCCGGGACAGGAGATTCCGGGGAGCTGTTTTTT
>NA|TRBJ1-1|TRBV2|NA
CASTPSPSEDTEAFF
TGTGCCAGCACCCCTAGTCCCTCGGAGGACACTGAAGCTTTCTTT
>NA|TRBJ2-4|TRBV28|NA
CASRAGFQNIQYF
TGTGCCAGCCGGGCAGGGTTCCAAAACATTCAGTACTTC
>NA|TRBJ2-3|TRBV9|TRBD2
CASSVEGRGSADTQYF
TGTGCCAGCAGCGTAGAGGGGCGGGGGAGCGCAGATACGCAGTATTTT
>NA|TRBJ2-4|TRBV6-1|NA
CASSDRLGGNIQYF
TGTGCCAGCAGTGATCGCCTGGGGGGAAACATTCAGTACTTC
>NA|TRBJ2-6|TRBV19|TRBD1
CASGDRGSSGANVLTF
TGTGCCAGTGGCGACAGGGGAAGCTCTGGGGCCAACGTCCTGACTTTC